The clone carrying this T cell receptor beta chain was seen at least ten times. V was clipped by 0 bases and J by 6 bases, with 2 bases between them. The length of the CDR3 is 12 residues. This sample is part of a study of blood T cell repertoires in COVID-19. Study background: Sites in the United States, Italy and Spain provided acute and convalescent COVID-19 samples. Sources were T cells, B-cell-depleted T cells, or PBMCs; the material itself was cDNA or gDNA.

Original data processing: Estimation of nucleated cell counts relied on the amplification of reference gene primers. Measured with immunoSEQ multiplex PCR; TCRdb has only the in-frame clones, and not every one. From that table come the V and J calls and clone size; the DNA was used to work out D and trimming. The repertoire holds 120,000 or so clones, with less than 90% as singletons. This receptor was identified in a woman aged 25 to 39 who had recovered from COVID-19. V and J are TRBV23-1 and TRBJ2-2; D unclear. TRBV23-1 is reported as an ORF; its role is uncertain. The specimen sequenced was peripheral blood. The CDR3 reads CASSQSAGELFF. The CDR3, as DNA: TGCGCCAGCAGTCAATCCGCCGGGGAGCTGTTTTTT.